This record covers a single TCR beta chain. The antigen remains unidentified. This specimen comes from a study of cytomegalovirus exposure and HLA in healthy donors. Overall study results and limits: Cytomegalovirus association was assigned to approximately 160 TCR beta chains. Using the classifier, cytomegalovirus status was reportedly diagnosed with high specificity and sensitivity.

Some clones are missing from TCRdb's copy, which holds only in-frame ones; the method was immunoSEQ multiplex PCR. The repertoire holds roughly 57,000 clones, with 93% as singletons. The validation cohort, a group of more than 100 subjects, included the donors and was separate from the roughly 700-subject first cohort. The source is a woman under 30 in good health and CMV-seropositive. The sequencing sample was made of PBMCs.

The CDR3 here is CASSEQLYWGEETQYF. CDR3 DNA sequence: TGTGCCAGCAGTGAACAGCTTTATTGGGGAGAAGAGACCCAGTACTTC. V and J are TRBV6-1 and TRBJ2-5; weak D call: TRBD2 (5 bases). The CDR3 is 16 amino acids. Germline CDR1 MNHNS, CDR2 SASEGT. V lost 2 bases, J lost 3 bases, and 16 bases lay in between.